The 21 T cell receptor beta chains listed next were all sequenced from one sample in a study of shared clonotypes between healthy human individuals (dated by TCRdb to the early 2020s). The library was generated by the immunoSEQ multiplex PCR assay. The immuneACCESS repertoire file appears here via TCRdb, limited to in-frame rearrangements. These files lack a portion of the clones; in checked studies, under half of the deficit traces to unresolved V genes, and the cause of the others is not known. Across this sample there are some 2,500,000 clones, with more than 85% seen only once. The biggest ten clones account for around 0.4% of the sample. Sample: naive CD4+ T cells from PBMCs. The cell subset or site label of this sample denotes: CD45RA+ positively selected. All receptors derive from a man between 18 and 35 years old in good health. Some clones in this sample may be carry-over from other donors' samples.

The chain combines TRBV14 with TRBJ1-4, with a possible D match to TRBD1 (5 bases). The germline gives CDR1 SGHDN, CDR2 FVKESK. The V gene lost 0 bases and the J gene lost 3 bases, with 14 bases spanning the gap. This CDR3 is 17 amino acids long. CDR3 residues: CASSQERDESANEKLFF. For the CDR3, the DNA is TGTGCCAGCAGCCAAGAGAGGGACGAGTCGGCTAATGAAAAACTGTTTTTT.

CDR3 loop: CASSTRGGIGYF. CDR3 DNA sequence: TGTGCCAGCAGCACCCGAGGGGGGATAGGGTATTTT. This rearrangement joins TRBV28 to TRBJ2-3; the D gene could be TRBD1 or TRBD2 (6 bases each). V was shortened by 6 bases and J by 14 bases, with 18 bases between the two germline ends. Germline V lookup: CDR1 MDHEN, CDR2 SYDVKM. CDR3 length equals 12 residues.

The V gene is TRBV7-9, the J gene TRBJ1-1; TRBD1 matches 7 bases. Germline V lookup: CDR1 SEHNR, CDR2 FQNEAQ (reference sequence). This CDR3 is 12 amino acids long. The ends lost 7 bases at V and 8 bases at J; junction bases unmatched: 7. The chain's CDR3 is CASNRDRQEAFF. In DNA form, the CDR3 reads TGTGCCAGCAACCGGGACAGACAAGAAGCTTTCTTT.

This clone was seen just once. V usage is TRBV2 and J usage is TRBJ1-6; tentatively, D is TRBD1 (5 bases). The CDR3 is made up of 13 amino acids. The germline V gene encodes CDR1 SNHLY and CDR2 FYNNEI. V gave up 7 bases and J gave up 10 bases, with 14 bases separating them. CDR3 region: CASISREGSPLHF. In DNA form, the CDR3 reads TGTGCCAGCATTTCTAGGGAGGGGTCACCCCTCCACTTT.

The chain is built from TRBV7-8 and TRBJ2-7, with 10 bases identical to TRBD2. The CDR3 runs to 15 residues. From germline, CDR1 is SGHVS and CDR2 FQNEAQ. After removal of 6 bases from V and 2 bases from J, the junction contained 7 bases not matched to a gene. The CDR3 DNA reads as TGTGCCAGCAGTCCCGGACTAGCGGATACCTACGAGCAGTACTTC. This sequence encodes CASSPGLADTYEQYF.

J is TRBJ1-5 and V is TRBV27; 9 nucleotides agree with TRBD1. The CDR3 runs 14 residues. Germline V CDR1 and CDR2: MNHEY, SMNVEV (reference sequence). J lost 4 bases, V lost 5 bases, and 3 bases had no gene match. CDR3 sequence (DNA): TGTGCCAGCAGTCCCGACAGGGGGAATCAGCCCCAGCATTTT. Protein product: CASSPDRGNQPQHF.

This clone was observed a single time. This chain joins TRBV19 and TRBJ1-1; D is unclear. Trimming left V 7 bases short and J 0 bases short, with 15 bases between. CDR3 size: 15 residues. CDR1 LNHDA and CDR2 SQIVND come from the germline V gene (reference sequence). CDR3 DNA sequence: TGTGCCAGTACCTCATCCCGGATCATGAACACTGAAGCTTTCTTT. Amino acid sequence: CASTSSRIMNTEAFF.

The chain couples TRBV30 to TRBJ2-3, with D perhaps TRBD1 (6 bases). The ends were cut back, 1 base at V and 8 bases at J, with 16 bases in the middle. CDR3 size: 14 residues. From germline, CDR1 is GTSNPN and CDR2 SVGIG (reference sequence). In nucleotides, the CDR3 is TGTGCCTGGAGTGAATCGTTAGGGGGTGCTACGCAGTATTTT. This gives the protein CAWSESLGGATQYF.

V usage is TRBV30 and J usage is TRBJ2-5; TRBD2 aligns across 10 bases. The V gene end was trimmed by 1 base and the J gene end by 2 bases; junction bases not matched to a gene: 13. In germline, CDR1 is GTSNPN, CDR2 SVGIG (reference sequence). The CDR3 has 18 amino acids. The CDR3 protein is CAWSGPRRASGSQETQYF. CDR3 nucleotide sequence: TGTGCCTGGAGTGGACCAAGACGGGCTAGCGGGAGTCAAGAGACCCAGTACTTC.

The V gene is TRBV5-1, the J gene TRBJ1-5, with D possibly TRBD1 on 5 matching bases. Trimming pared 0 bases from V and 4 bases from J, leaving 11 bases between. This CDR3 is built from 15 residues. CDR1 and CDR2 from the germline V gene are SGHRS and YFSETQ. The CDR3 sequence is CASSLEGDWNQPQHF. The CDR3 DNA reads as TGCGCCAGCAGCTTGGAAGGGGATTGGAATCAGCCCCAGCATTTT.

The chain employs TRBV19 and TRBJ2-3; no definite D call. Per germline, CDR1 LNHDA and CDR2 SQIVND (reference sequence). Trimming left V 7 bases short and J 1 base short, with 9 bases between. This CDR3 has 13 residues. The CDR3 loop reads CASTLSGTDTQYF. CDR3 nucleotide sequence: TGTGCCAGTACCCTGAGCGGCACAGATACGCAGTATTTT.

CDR3 sequence reads: CASSPGPPVAKDTQYF. The CDR3 DNA reads TGTGCCAGCAGCCCCGGGCCCCCGGTTGCTAAAGATACGCAGTATTTT. The chain has TRBV9 and TRBJ2-3; D is uncertain. Trimming pared 4 bases from V and 5 bases from J, leaving 20 bases between. Germline V CDR1 and CDR2: SGDLS, YYNGEE. This CDR3 comprises 16 residues.

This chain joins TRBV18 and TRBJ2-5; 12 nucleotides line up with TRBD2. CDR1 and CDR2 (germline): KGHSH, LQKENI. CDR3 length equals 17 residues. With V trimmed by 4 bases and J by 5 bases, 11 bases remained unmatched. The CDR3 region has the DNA TGTGCCAGCTCACAATCACTAGCGGGAGGAGGGAAGGAGACCCAGTACTTC. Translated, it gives CASSQSLAGGGKETQYF.

The CDR3 loop reads CASSFQGPGNIQYF. The DNA of the CDR3 is TGTGCCAGCAGTTTTCAGGGGCCGGGAAACATTCAGTACTTC. The chain recombines TRBV28 with TRBJ2-4, with D possibly being TRBD1 (6 bases). The V gene lost 3 bases and the J gene lost 6 bases, with 12 bases spanning the gap. The CDR3 extends over 14 amino acids. From germline, CDR1 is MDHEN and CDR2 SYDVKM.

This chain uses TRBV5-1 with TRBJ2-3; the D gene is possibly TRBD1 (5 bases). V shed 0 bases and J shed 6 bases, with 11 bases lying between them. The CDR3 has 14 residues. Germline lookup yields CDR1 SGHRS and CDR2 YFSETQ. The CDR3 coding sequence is TGCGCCAGCAGCTTGGCACAGGACGGGGATACGCAGTATTTT. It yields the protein CASSLAQDGDTQYF.

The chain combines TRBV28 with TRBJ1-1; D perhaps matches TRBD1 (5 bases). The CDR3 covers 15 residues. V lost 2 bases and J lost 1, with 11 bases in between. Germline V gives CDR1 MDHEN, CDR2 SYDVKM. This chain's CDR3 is CASSLQGRPNTEAFF. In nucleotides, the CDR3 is TGTGCCAGCAGTTTACAGGGTCGGCCGAACACTGAAGCTTTCTTT.

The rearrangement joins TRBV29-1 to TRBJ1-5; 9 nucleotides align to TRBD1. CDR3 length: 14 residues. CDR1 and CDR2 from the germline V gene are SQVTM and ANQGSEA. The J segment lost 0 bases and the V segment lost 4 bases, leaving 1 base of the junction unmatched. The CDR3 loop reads CSVAQGASNQPQHF. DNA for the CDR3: TGCAGCGTTGCACAGGGGGCTAGCAATCAGCCCCAGCATTTT.

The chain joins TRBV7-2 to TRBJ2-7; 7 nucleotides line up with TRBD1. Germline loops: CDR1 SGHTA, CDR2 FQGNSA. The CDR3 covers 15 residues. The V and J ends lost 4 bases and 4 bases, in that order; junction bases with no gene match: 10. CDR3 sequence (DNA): TGTGCCAGCAGCTCCCGGGACAGCCCCTCTTACGAGCAGTACTTC. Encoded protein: CASSSRDSPSYEQYF.

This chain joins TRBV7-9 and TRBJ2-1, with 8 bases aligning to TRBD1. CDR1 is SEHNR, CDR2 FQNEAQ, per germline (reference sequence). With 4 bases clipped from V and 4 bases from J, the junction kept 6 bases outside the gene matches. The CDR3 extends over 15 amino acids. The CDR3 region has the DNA TGTGCCAGCAGCTATACAGGGGGGAGGTACAATGAGCAGTTCTTC. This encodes CASSYTGGRYNEQFF.

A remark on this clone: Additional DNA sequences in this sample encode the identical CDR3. CDR3 in amino acids: CASSLGLANEQFF. For the CDR3, the DNA is TGTGCCAGCAGCTTGGGGCTAGCCAATGAGCAGTTCTTC. J is TRBJ2-1 and V is TRBV7-3; possibly TRBD1 or TRBD2 for D (5 bases each). Per the germline V gene, CDR1 is SGHTA and CDR2 is FQGTGA. This CDR3 is built from 13 residues. With 3 bases removed from V and 6 bases from J, the gap between germline ends came to 9 bases.

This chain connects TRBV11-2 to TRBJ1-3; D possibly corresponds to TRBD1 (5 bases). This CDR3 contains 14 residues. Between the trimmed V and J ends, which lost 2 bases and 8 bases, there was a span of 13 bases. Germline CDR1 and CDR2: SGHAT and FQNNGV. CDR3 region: CASSLPRVGDTIYF. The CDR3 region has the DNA TGTGCCAGCAGCTTACCGCGGGTGGGGGACACCATATATTTT.